Following are 14 T cell receptor beta chains from one sample sequenced in a study of cytomegalovirus exposure and HLA in healthy donors. The PCR employed 60 Vbeta primers together with 13 Jbeta primers. Repertoires were generated with immunoSEQ multiplex PCR, while TCRdb's copy carries only in-frame clones and drops some. This sample has under 150,000 clones, with 80% found just once. The material sequenced was PBMCs. The receptors derive from a man aged 50 or older in good health and CMV-seronegative.

The V and J genes are TRBV6-1 and TRBJ2-2; 7 bases line up with TRBD2. This CDR3 has 14 residues. In germline, CDR1 is MNHNS, CDR2 SASEGT. With 10 bases clipped from V and 3 bases from J, the junction kept 8 bases outside the gene matches. The CDR3, as DNA: TGTGCCACTGCGGGAGAGTCCCACACCGGGGAGCTGTTTTTT. Translating gives CATAGESHTGELFF.

The CDR3 sequence is CASSPRTGEVNYGYTF. CDR3 nucleotides: TGTGCCAGCAGTCCCCGGACAGGGGAGGTAAACTATGGCTACACCTTC. The rearrangement links TRBV27 to TRBJ1-2; 9 positions agree with TRBD1. CDR1 MNHEY and CDR2 SMNVEV come from the germline V gene (reference sequence). With 5 bases clipped from V and 2 bases from J, the junction kept 9 bases outside the gene matches. The CDR3 is made up of 16 amino acids.

The chain combines TRBV5-1 with TRBJ1-1; possibly TRBD1 for D (5 bases). The V gene lost 6 bases and the J gene lost 1 base, with 10 bases spanning the gap. The CDR3 is 13 amino acids. The V gene's germline CDR1 is SGHRS and CDR2 YFSETQ. The CDR3 here is CASNGAENTEAFF. The CDR3 nucleotides read TGCGCCAGCAATGGGGCTGAGAACACTGAAGCTTTCTTT.

The chain links TRBV9 to TRBJ2-7; D not resolved. The germline V and J ends were trimmed by 3 bases and 1 base, with 8 bases remaining between them. Per the germline V gene, CDR1 is SGDLS and CDR2 is YYNGEE. The CDR3 is made up of 13 amino acids. The CDR3 DNA follows: TGTGCCAGCAGCGAACAGCCGTCCTACGAGCAGTACTTC. This gives the protein CASSEQPSYEQYF.

CDR3 sequence reads: CASSLGILANNEQFF. CDR3 in DNA: TGCGCCAGCAGCTTGGGGATACTAGCGAACAATGAGCAGTTCTTC. The chain is built from TRBV5-1 and TRBJ2-1; 7 bases are shared with TRBD2. The CDR3 sequence is 15 residues long. The trim removed 0 bases at V and 5 bases at J, leaving 5 bases unmatched. Germline V gene sequence: CDR1 SGHRS, CDR2 YFSETQ.

In this sample, this clone turned up a few times. The chain couples TRBV6-1 to TRBJ1-1; D unresolved. From germline, CDR1 is MNHNS and CDR2 SASEGT. The CDR3 consists of 14 residues. Deletions cut 7 bases from V and 0 bases from J, with 12 bases between. DNA of the CDR3: TGTGCCAGCAAGGTTGCGGTCATGAACACTGAAGCTTTCTTT. Translation gives CASKVAVMNTEAFF.

J is TRBJ2-7 and V is TRBV27, with TRBD2 identical over 9 bases. The germline gives CDR1 MNHEY, CDR2 SMNVEV (reference sequence). This CDR3 is 16 amino acids long. With 4 bases clipped from V and 0 bases from J, the junction kept 7 bases outside the gene matches. DNA for the CDR3: TGTGCCAGCAGTTCTCGCGGGACTAGCATCTCCTACGAGCAGTACTTC. It is translated as CASSSRGTSISYEQYF.

The rearrangement joins TRBV6-5 to TRBJ1-1, with TRBD1 matching over 7 bases. V trimming: 2 bases; J trimming: 0 bases; junction bases outside the gene matches: 6. Germline CDR1 is MNHEY and CDR2 is SVGAGI. CDR3 size: 16 residues. The CDR3 here is CASSYRPGGMNTEAFF. For the CDR3, the DNA is TGTGCCAGCAGTTACAGGCCAGGGGGGATGAACACTGAAGCTTTCTTT.

The gene calls are TRBV28 and TRBJ1-2, with 9 bases identical to TRBD1. From germline, CDR1 is MDHEN and CDR2 SYDVKM. The CDR3 sequence is 12 residues long. The V gene end was trimmed by 8 bases and the J gene end by 8 bases; junction bases not matched to a gene: 6. The CDR3 coding sequence is TGTGCCAGCGGAGACAGGGGGGAAGGCTACACCTTC. Its protein product is CASGDRGEGYTF.

The chain combines TRBV7-8 with TRBJ1-5, with D unclear. CDR1 and CDR2 from the germline V gene are SGHVS and FQNEAQ. This CDR3 comprises 13 residues. The germline V and J ends were trimmed by 5 bases and 7 bases, with 12 bases remaining between them. In nucleotides, the CDR3 is TGTGCCAGCAGCGCGGGTAGTACGCAGCCCCAGCATTTT. It translates to CASSAGSTQPQHF. Supplemented by reference TRBV7-8 and TRBJ1-5, the full variable domain reads GAGVSQSPRYKVAKRGQDVALRCDPISGHVSLFWYQQALGQGPEFLTYFQNEAQLDKSGLPSDRFFAERPEGSVSTLKIQRTQQEDSAVYLCASSAGSTQPQHFGDGTRLSIL.

The sample holds one count of this clone. The chain couples TRBV6-1 to TRBJ2-3, with 12 nucleotides matching TRBD2. The CDR3 length is 18 residues. After removal of 1 base from V and 2 bases from J, the junction contained 7 bases not matched to a gene. Germline V lookup: CDR1 MNHNS, CDR2 SASEGT. CDR3 sequence (DNA): TGTGCCAGCAGTGAAGGGCCGACTAGCGGGGGACCCACAGATACGCAGTATTTT. Encoded protein: CASSEGPTSGGPTDTQYF.

The genes are TRBV2 and TRBJ2-1, with 9 nucleotides matching TRBD2. V lost 4 bases, J lost 4 bases, and 2 bases stayed unmatched. Germline V CDR1 and CDR2: SNHLY, FYNNEI. CDR3 length equals 14 residues. CDR3 DNA sequence: TGTGCCAGCAGTGTAGCGGGAGTATACAATGAGCAGTTCTTC. It encodes CASSVAGVYNEQFF.

The V gene is TRBV30, the J gene TRBJ1-2; the match to TRBD1 covers 7 bases. The CDR3 is made up of 18 amino acids. J gave up 1 base and V 0 bases, and 14 bases lay outside the gene matches. CDR1 is GTSNPN, CDR2 SVGIG, per germline (reference sequence). The CDR3 sequence is CAWSVLEGAPRSNYGYTF. CDR3 DNA sequence: TGTGCCTGGAGTGTACTCGAGGGGGCGCCCCGAAGTAACTATGGCTACACCTTC.

This sequence joins TRBV6-6 and TRBJ2-5; D call uncertain. The CDR3 totals 11 residues. V lost 2 bases, J lost 5 bases, and 3 bases lay in between. Germline assignment: CDR1 MNHNY and CDR2 SVGAGI (reference sequence). As DNA, the CDR3 is TGTGCCAGCAGTTACCGGGAGACCCAGTACTTC. This gives the protein CASSYRETQYF.